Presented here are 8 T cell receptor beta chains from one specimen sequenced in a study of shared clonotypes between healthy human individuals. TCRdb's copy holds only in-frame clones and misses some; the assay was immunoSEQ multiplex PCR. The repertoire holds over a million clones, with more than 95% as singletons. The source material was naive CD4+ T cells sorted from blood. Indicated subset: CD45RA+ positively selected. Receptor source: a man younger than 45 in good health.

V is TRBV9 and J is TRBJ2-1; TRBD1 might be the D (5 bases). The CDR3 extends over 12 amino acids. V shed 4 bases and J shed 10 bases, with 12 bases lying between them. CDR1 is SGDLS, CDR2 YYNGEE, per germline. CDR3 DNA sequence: TGTGCCAGCAGCCTCAGGGTGGGAGAGCAGTTCTTC. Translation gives CASSLRVGEQFF.

CDR3 loop: CASSLMALANYGYTF. CDR3 DNA sequence: TGTGCCAGCAGCTTGATGGCCTTAGCTAACTATGGCTACACCTTC. V gene TRBV7-9 combines with J gene TRBJ1-2; D is unclear. This CDR3 region has 15 residues. V was clipped by 3 bases and J by 0 bases, with 11 bases between them. CDR1 and CDR2 from the germline V gene are SEHNR and FQNEAQ (reference sequence).

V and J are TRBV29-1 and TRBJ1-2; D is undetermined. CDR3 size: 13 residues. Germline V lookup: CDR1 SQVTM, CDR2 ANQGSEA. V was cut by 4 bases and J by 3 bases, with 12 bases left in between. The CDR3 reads CSVGQPLDYGYTF. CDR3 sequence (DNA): TGCAGCGTTGGTCAACCGCTGGACTATGGCTACACCTTC. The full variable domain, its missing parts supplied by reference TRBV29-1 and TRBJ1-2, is SAVISQKPSRDICQRGTSLTIQCQVDSQVTMMFWYRQQPGQSLTLIATANQGSEATYESGFVIDKFPISRPNLTFSTLTVSNMSPEDSSIYLCSVGQPLDYGYTFGSGTRLTVV.

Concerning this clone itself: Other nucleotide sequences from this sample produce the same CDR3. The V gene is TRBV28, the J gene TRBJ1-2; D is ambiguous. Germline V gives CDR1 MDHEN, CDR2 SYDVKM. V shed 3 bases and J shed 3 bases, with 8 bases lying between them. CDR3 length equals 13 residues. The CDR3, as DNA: TGTGCCAGCAGTTTGGGGTTTGACTATGGCTACACCTTC. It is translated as CASSLGFDYGYTF.

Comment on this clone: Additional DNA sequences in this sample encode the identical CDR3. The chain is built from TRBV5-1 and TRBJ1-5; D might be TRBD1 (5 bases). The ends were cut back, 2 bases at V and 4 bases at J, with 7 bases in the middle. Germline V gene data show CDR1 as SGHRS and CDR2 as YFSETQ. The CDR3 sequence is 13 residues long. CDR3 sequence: CASSFQGNQPQHF. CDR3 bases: TGCGCCAGCAGCTTCCAGGGAAATCAGCCCCAGCATTTT.

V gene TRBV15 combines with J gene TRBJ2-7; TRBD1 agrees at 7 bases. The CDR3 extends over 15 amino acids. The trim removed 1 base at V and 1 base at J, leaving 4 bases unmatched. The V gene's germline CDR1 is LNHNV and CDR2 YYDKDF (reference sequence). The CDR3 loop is CATSRGTTGSYEQYF. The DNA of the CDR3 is TGTGCCACCAGCAGAGGGACGACAGGGTCCTACGAGCAGTACTTC.

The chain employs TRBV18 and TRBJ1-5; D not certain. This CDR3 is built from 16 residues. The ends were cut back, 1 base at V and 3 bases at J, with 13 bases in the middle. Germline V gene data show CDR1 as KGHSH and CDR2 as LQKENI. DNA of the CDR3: TGTGCCAGCTCACCACGAAACTCCCGGTACAATCAGCCCCAGCATTTT. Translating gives CASSPRNSRYNQPQHF.

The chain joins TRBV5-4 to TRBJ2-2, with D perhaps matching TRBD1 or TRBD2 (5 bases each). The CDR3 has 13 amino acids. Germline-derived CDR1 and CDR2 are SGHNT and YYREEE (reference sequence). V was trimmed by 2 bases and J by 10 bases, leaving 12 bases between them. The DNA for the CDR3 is TGTGCCAGCAGCTTACCGGGGCAGCCGGAGCTGTTTTTT. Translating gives CASSLPGQPELFF.